The TCR beta chain described here comes from a study of Ad26.COV2.S vaccination and SARS-CoV-2 variants. Overall study context: Each vaccinee took Ad26.COV2.S intramuscularly, once or twice 56 days apart.

The protocol was immunoSEQ multiplex PCR, while the TCRdb copy is restricted to in-frame clones and leaves out a portion. Among about 350,000 clones listed, around 88% were seen once. Treatment: 15 to 20 received Ad26.COV2.S at low or high dose, single or two shots; 5 received placebo; per-sample allocation not given. Sampling happened 63 days after the first vaccine or placebo injection. Expressing Wuhan-strain SARS-CoV-2 spike, an Ad26 vector served as the vaccine. This CDR3 is 15 amino acids long. Trimming stripped 5 bases from V and 9 bases from J, with 20 bases between. Looked up from germline, CDR1 is SGHVS and CDR2 is FQNEAQ. A word on this clone: Its matching antigen is unknown.

Study observations and caveats: For non-spike TCRs, breadth in vaccine recipients resembled that in placebo recipients.

The rearrangement uses TRBV7-8 and TRBJ1-5, with D maybe TRBD1 (6 bases). The sample was peripheral blood, taken in a trial of Ad26.COV2.S vaccine versus placebo. The TCR comes from a person aged 18-65 years who received the Ad26.COV2.S COVID-19 vaccine or a placebo. The DNA of the CDR3 is TGTGCCAGCAGCATGGGGGGGCAGGCCCTTTGGCCCCAGCATTTT. It specifies CASSMGGQALWPQHF.